The entry below gives a single T cell receptor beta chain sequence along with its context. Its antigen remains unidentified. The CDR3 goes on 3 residues after the read ends, and that part is filled in from the germline J gene. The sample comes from a study of T cell clonality in common variable immunodeficiency. Points from the study as a whole: CVID subjects shared fewer TCRbeta clones than healthy controls did. TCRbeta clonality was increased in CVID versus healthy controls. In common variable immunodeficiency, TCR beta chains reportedly carried fewer deletions and N-nucleotide insertions.

Equal genomic DNA amounts from CVID and control samples were sequenced. The data were produced by immunoSEQ multiplex PCR, yet TCRdb's version contains in-frame clones alone and is incomplete. The sample was found to contain some 45,000 clones, and every one recurs. Trimming took off 3 bases at V and 2 bases at J, with 21 bases between the two ends. The CDR3 sequence is 18 residues long. Germline V gene data show CDR1 as SGHVS and CDR2 as FQNEAQ. Sample: peripheral blood mononuclear cells. The receptor was derived from a person aged 18-69 years in good health. This chain connects TRBV7-8 to TRBJ2-3; D possibly matches TRBD1 or TRBD2 (6 bases each). CDR3 in amino acids: CASSFQRAARDNTDTQYF. CDR3 DNA (partial): TGTGCCAGCAGCTTCCAAAGGGCCGCGCGGGACAACACAGATACG.